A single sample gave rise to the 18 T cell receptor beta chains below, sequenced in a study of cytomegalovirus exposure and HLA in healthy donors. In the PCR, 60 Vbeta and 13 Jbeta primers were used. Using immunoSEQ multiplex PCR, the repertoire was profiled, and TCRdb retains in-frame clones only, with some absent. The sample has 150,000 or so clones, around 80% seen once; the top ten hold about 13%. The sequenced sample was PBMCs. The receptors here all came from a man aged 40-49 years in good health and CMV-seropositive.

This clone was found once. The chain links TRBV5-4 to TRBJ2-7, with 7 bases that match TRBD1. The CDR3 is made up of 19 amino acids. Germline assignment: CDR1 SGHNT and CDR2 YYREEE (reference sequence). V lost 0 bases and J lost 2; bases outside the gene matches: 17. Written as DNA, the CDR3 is TGTGCCAGCAGCTTGGTTGGCGGGTTCGGAAGACAGGGCCCCTACGAGCAGTACTTC. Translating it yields CASSLVGGFGRQGPYEQYF.

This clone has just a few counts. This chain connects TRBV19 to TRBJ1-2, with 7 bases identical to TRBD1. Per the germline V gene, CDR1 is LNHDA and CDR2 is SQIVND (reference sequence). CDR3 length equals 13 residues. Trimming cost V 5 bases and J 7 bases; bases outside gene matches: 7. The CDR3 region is CASSLQGTVGYTF. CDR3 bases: TGTGCCAGTAGTCTACAGGGGACTGTTGGCTACACCTTC.

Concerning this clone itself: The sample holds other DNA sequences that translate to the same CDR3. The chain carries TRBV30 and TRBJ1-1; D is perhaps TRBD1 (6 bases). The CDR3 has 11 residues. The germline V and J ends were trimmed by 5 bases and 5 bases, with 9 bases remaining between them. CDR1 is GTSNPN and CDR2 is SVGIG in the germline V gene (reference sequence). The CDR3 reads CAWGRGTEAFF. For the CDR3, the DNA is TGTGCCTGGGGGAGGGGGACTGAAGCTTTCTTT.

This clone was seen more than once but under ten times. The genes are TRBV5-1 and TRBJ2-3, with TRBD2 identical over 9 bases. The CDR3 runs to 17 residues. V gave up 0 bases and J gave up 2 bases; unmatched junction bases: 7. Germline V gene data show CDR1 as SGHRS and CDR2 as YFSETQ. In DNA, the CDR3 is TGCGCCAGCAGCTTGGGGGCTAGCGGGACTCTCACAGATACGCAGTATTTT. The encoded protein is CASSLGASGTLTDTQYF. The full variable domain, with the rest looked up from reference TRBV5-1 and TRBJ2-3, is KAGVTQTPRYLIKTRGQQVTLSCSPISGHRSVSWYQQTPGQGLQFLFEYFSETQRNKGNFPGRFSGRQFSNSRSEMNVSTLELGDSALYLCASSLGASGTLTDTQYFGPGTRLTVL.

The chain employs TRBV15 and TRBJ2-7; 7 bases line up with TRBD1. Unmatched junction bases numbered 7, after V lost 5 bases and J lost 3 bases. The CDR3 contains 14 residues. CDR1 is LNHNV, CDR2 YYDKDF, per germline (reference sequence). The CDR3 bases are TGTGCCACCAGCCGACAGGGTGGGGGCTACGAGCAGTACTTC. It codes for CATSRQGGGYEQYF. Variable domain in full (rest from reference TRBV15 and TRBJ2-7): DAMVIQNPRYQVTQFGKPVTLSCSQTLNHNVMYWYQQKSSQAPKLLFHYYDKDFNNEADTPDNFQSRRPNTSFCFLDIRSPGLGDTAMYLCATSRQGGGYEQYFGPGTRLTVT.

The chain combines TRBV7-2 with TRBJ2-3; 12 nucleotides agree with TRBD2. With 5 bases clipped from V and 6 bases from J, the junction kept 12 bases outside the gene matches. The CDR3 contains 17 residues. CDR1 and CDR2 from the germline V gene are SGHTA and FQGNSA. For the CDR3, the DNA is TGTGCCAGCAGCCGTAGACTAGCGGGAGATAATTGGGATACGCAGTATTTT. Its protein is CASSRRLAGDNWDTQYF.

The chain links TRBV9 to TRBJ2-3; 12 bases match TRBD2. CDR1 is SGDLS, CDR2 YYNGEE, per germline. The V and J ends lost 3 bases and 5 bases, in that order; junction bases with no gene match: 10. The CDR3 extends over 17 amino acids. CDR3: CASSAKTSGSFGDTQYF. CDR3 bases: TGTGCCAGCAGCGCCAAGACTAGCGGGAGTTTCGGAGATACGCAGTATTTT. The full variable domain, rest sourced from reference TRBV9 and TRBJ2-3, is DSGVTQTPKHLITATGQRVTLRCSPRSGDLSVYWYQQSLDQGLQFLIQYYNGEERAKGNILERFSAQQFPDLHSELNLSSLELGDSALYFCASSAKTSGSFGDTQYFGPGTRLTVL.

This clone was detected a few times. CDR3 coding DNA: TGTGCCAGCAGTTCTACCTATGAGACGGGGGCCCAGTACTTC. This translates into CASSSTYETGAQYF. The V call is TRBV27, the J call TRBJ2-5; D perhaps matches TRBD2 (6 bases). V dropped 4 bases and J dropped 9 bases, with 18 bases sitting between them. Germline V CDR1 and CDR2: MNHEY, SMNVEV (reference sequence). The CDR3 contains 14 residues.

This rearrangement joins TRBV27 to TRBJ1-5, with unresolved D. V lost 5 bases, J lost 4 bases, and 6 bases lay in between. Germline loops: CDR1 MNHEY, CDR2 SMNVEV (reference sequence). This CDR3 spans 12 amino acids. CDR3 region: CASSLRNQPQHF. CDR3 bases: TGTGCCAGCAGTCTGAGAAATCAGCCCCAGCATTTT.

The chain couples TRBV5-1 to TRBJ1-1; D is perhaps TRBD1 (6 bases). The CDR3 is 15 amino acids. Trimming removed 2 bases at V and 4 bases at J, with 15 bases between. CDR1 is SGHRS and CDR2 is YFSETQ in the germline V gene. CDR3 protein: CASSFTFQGGTEAFF. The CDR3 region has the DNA TGCGCCAGCAGCTTCACCTTTCAAGGGGGCACTGAAGCTTTCTTT.

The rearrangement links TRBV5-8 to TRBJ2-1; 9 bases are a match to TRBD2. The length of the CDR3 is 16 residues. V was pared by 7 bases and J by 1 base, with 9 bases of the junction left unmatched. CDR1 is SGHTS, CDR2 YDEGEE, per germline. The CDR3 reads CASRLAGEPSYNEQFF. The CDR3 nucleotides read TGTGCCAGCCGTTTAGCGGGAGAGCCGTCCTACAATGAGCAGTTCTTC. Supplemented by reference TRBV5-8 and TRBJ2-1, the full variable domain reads EAGVTQSPTHLIKTRGQQATLRCSPISGHTSVYWYQQALGLGLQFLLWYDEGEERNRGNFPPRFSGRQFPNYSSELNVNALELEDSALYLCASRLAGEPSYNEQFFGPGTRLTVL.

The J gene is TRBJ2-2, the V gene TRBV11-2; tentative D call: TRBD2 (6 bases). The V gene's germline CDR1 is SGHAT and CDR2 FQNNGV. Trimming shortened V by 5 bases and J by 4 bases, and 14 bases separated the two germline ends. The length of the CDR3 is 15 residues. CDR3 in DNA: TGTGCCAGCAGCCCTACTACCGGGGGCACCGGGGAGCTGTTTTTT. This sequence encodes CASSPTTGGTGELFF.

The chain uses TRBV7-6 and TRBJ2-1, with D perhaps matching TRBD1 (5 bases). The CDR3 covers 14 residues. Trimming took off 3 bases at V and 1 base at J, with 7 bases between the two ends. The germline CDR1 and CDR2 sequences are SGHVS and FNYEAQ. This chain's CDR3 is CASSLRQSYNEQFF. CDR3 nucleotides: TGTGCCAGCAGCTTGAGACAGTCCTACAATGAGCAGTTCTTC.

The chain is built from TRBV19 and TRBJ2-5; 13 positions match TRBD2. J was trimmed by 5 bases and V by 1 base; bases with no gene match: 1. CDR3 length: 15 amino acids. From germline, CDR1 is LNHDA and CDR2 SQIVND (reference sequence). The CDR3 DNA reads TGTGCCAGTAGTATAGGGACTAGCGGGAGCGAGACCCAGTACTTC. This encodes CASSIGTSGSETQYF. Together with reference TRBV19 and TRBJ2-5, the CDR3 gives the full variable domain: DGGITQSPKYLFRKEGQNVTLSCEQNLNHDAMYWYRQDPGQGLRLIYYSQIVNDFQKGDIAEGYSVSREKKESFPLTVTSAQKNPTAFYLCASSIGTSGSETQYFGPGTRLLVL.

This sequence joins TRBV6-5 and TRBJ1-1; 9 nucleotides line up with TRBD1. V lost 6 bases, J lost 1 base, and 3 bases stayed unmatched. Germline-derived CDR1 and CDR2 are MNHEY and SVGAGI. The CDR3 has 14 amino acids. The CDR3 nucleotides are TGTGCCAGCAGGGTACAGGGGGCGAACACTGAAGCTTTCTTT. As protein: CASRVQGANTEAFF.

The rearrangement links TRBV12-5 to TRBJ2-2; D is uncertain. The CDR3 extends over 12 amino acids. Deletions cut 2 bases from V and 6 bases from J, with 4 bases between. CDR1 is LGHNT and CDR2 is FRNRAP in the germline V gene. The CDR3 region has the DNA TGTGCTAGTGGTTTGAGCCCCGGGGAGCTGTTTTTT. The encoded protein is CASGLSPGELFF.

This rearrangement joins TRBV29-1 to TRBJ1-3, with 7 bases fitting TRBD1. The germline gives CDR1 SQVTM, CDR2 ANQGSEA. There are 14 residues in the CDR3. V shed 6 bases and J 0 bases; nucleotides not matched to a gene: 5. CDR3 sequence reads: CSVRDSYSGNTIYF. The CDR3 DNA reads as TGCAGCGTAAGGGACAGCTACTCTGGAAACACCATATATTTT.

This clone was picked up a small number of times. The CDR3 DNA is TGTGCCAGTAAATTCGGACAGTCGAACACTGAAGCTTTCTTT. It encodes CASKFGQSNTEAFF. This chain joins TRBV7-9 and TRBJ1-1, with D maybe TRBD1 (6 bases). This CDR3 has 14 residues. Trimming removed 9 bases from V and 1 base from J, with 15 bases in between. Per the germline V gene, CDR1 is SEHNR and CDR2 is FQNEAQ (reference sequence).